Sequencing of this T cell receptor beta chain was carried out in a study of blood T cell repertoires in COVID-19 (dated by TCRdb to the early 2020s). Broadly, across the study: The collaborator samples originated in the United States, Italy and Spain and spanned the acute and convalescent phases of COVID-19. The repertoires were released in a freely available public database meant as a resource for research on the immune response to SARS-CoV-2. The sample metadata nearly always contained a de-identified subject ID, COVID-19 status, age in years and sex. The prospective study material was composed of cDNA or gDNA derived from T cells, B-cell-depleted T cells, or PBMCs. Subjects who had been exposed to COVID-19, were actively infected with it, or had recovered from it provided the deeply sampled blood TCRbeta repertoires that made up the dataset. Samples came from the ongoing ImmuneRACE study (first 160 participants) plus 1,254 subjects from 6 global collaborators. HLA class I and class II types, where available, came from metadata supplied by the sample provider rather than from assay-based typing.

TCRbeta CDR3 regions were amplified from genomic DNA by means of the immunoSEQ Assay, a bias-controlled multiplex PCR. In the authors' own workflow: The number of nucleated cells in each sample was estimated from the amplification of reference gene primers within the assay. Sequence reads were collapsed and filtered to measure the absolute abundance of every unique TCRbeta CDR3 rearrangement. For each sample, productive Simpson clonality was calculated by taking the square root of Simpson's diversity index across productive rearrangements. TCRdb mirrors the immuneACCESS table, restricted to in-frame sequences. Some clones are absent from its copies; in checked studies, under half trace to an unresolved V gene, and the reason for the others is unknown. For V, J and clone size, that table is used; D and trimming come from the DNA. For this sample the table gives tens of thousands of clones, of which approximately 90% were detected only once. The ten largest clones add up to under 13% of the sample.

The collaborating institutions used their own protocols to collect whole blood in K2EDTA tubes. For TCRbeta analysis, collaborators shipped samples as frozen whole blood, isolated PBMCs, or DNA extracted from either of those sample types. CDR1 and CDR2 were assigned from the germline V gene as SQVTM and ANQGSEA. The V end loses 0 bases and the J end loses 1 base, and a stretch of 9 bases separates them. From the cysteine through the phenylalanine, the CDR3 covers 14 amino acids. Of the read, only the CDR3 DNA is kept; its 42 bases are in frame from base 1. Beyond this particular receptor, the publication reports: The quantity of clinical and demographic metadata differed by source and by participant and was supplied without curation.

Points on this clone: Its antigen is not yet known. Nothing much larger sits one base from this clone, and base qualities are not available.

The sequenced material came from peripheral blood. This receptor was obtained from a man aged 70 or older with active or convalescent COVID-19. The chain employs TRBV29-1 and TRBJ1-1; the D gene is perhaps TRBD1, on 5 matching bases. The CDR3 protein is CSVEDTGGNTEAFF. The sequenced DNA: TGCAGCGTTGAAGACACAGGCGGGAACACTGAAGCTTTCTTT.